This TCR beta chain derives from a study of blood T cell repertoires in COVID-19. Trimming at V came to 2 bases and at J to 2 bases, leaving 7 bases not matched to a gene. Germline CDR1 and CDR2: MNHEY and SVGEGT. The CDR3 sequence is 17 residues long. Regarding this clone: This same CDR3 is encoded by further DNA sequences in the sample.

The data were produced by immunoSEQ multiplex PCR, yet TCRdb's version contains in-frame clones alone and is incomplete. The sample records 180,000 or so clones, approximately 90% being singletons. The receptor comes from a man aged 18 to 35 with acute or convalescent COVID-19. V and J are TRBV6-2 or TRBV6-3 and TRBJ1-5; 9 positions agree with TRBD1. Sequencing was done on a sample of peripheral blood. The CDR3 bases are TGTGCCAGCAGTTACGGGGGGACAGGGAGGGGCAATCAGCCCCAGCATTTT. Protein sequence: CASSYGGTGRGNQPQHF.